This TCR beta chain emerged from a study of blood T cell repertoires in COVID-19. V was pared by 5 bases and J by 7 bases, with 5 bases of the junction left unmatched. Germline lookup yields CDR1 SGDLS and CDR2 YYNGEE. CDR3 length: 14 amino acids. Method: immunoSEQ multiplex PCR; TCRdb's copy keeps in-frame clones and lacks some. The sample shows 330,000 or so clones, approximately 84% of them seen only once. The chain joins TRBV9 to TRBJ2-1, with 11 bases fitting TRBD2. The sequenced sample consisted of PBMCs or T cells enriched from blood (not recorded which). This receptor was identified in a young woman who had recovered from COVID-19. CDR3 coding DNA: TGTGCCAGCAGTTTAGCGGGGGGGAGGAATGAGCAGTTCTTC. Translation gives CASSLAGGRNEQFF.